The present T cell receptor (beta chain) was sequenced within a study of cytomegalovirus exposure and HLA in healthy donors. On this clone itself: Antigen unknown.

Looked up from germline, CDR1 is SEHNR and CDR2 is FQNEAQ (reference sequence). Deletions cut 1 base from V and 6 bases from J, with 7 bases between. The CDR3 has 13 residues. PCR employed 60 Vbeta and 13 Jbeta primers. Libraries were prepared by immunoSEQ multiplex PCR; TCRdb keeps only in-frame clonotypes and omits some of them. The data show roughly 100,000 clones, with about 15% seen just once and approximately 0.8% held by the top ten. The study, taken as a whole, reports: Most TCR sequences proved rare, with some public TCRs found in many donors. TCR beta V segments were, for the most part, productive about 87% or about 30% of the time in an earlier analysis. In vitro checks showed that a few CMV-associated chains really do target CMV antigens. What TCR beta sequences reportedly achieved was accurate prediction of HLA-A and HLA-B alleles in most subjects.

The sample was PBMCs. This TCR derives from a female donor in good health and CMV-seronegative. The chain joins TRBV7-9 to TRBJ1-5; no definite D call. As DNA, the CDR3 is TGTGCCAGCAGCTTAGTCAGCGGTCAGCCCCAGCATTTT. This translates into CASSLVSGQPQHF. The entire variable domain, with the rest obtained from reference TRBV7-9 and TRBJ1-5, is as follows: DTGVSQNPRHKITKRGQNVTFRCDPISEHNRLYWYRQTLGQGPEFLTYFQNEAQLEKSRLLSDRFSAERPKGSFSTLEIQRTEQGDSAMYLCASSLVSGQPQHFGDGTRLSIL.